This T cell receptor (beta chain) was identified in a study of neurological immune-mediated disorders. Regarding the study as a whole: No expanded-clone CDR3 amino acid sequence recurred across subjects, suggesting private TCR-beta repertoires.

Healthy control samples came from blood bank volunteers in Maryland, USA. The team produced cDNA through 5'RACE using 10-nucleotide random UMIs. TCRdb re-called the 5' RACE reads through MiXCR, storing one row per CDR3 protein. The sample shows over 25,000 distinct CDR3 sequences, around 10% of them seen only once. This clonotype was picked up many times. Its specificity is not known. Germline V lookup: CDR1 DFQATT, CDR2 SNEGSKA (reference sequence). The CDR3 contains 18 residues. V was clipped by 2 bases and J by 0 bases, with 20 bases between them. Source material: PBMCs. This chain connects TRBV20-1 to TRBJ1-3, with D possibly being TRBD1 (5 bases). This clonotype was obtained from a woman aged 60-75 years in good health. In DNA form, the CDR3 reads TGCAGTGCTAGACGACCTGTGGGACGGAGAAGCTCTGGAAACACCATATATTTT. It specifies CSARRPVGRRSSGNTIYF.